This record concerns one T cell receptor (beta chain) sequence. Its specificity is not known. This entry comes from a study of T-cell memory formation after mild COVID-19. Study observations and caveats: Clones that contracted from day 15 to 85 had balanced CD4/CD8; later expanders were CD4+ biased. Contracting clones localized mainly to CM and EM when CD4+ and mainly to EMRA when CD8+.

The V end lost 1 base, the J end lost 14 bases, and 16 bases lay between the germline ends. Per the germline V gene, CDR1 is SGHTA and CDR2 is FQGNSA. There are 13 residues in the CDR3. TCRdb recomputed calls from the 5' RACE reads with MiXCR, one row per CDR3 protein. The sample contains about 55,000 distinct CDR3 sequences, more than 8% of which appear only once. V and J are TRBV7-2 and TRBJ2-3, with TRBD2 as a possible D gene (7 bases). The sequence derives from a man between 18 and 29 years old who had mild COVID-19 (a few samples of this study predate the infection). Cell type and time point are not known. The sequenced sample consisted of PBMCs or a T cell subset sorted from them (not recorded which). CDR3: CASSLGGGTKGYF. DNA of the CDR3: TGTGCCAGCAGCTTAGGGGGGGGCACTAAGGGGTATTTT.